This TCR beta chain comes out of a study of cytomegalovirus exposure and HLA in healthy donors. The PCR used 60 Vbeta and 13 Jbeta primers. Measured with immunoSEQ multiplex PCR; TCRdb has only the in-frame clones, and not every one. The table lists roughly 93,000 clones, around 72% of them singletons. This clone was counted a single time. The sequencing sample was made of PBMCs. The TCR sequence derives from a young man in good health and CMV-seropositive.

The CDR3 DNA reads TGTGCCAGCAGCCCAACGCGGGGGTCTAATGAAAAACTGTTTTTT. This gives the protein CASSPTRGSNEKLFF. The chain couples TRBV6-6 to TRBJ1-4; TRBD1 might be the D (5 bases). Germline V gene lookup returns CDR1 MNHNY and CDR2 SVGAGI (reference sequence). The CDR3 is 15 residues long. V lost 6 bases to trimming and J lost 3 bases, with 14 bases between them.